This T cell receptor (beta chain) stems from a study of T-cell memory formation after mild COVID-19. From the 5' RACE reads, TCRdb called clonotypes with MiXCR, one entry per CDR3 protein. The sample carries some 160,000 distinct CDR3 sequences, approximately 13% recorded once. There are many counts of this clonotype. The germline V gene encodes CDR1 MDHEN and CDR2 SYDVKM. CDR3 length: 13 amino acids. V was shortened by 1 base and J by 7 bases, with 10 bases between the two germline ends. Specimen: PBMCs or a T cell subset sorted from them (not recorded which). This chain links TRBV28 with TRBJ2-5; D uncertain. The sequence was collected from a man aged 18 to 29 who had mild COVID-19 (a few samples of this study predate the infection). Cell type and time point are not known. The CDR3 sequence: CASSLYQVGTQYF. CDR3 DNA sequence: TGTGCCAGCAGTTTATACCAGGTTGGGACCCAGTACTTC.